A single sample gave rise to the 8 T cell receptor beta chains below, sequenced in a study of shared clonotypes between healthy human individuals. Method: immunoSEQ multiplex PCR; TCRdb's copy keeps in-frame clones and lacks some. The data contain roughly 2.6 million clones, 90% to 95% of them seen just once; the ten biggest clones take up 0.11% to 0.15%. Input material: naive CD4+ T cells sorted from blood. Subset reported: CD45RA+ positively selected. The receptor source for this set is a man aged 18 to 35 in good health.

The rearrangement joins TRBV5-4 to TRBJ1-3, with 10 bases fitting TRBD1. After removal of 4 bases from V and 0 bases from J, the junction contained 4 bases not matched to a gene. The CDR3 sequence is 16 residues long. CDR1 SGHNT and CDR2 YYREEE come from the germline V gene (reference sequence). Here the CDR3 DNA reads TGTGCCAGCAGCCGACAGGGGGCCAACTCTGGAAACACCATATATTTT. Its translation is CASSRQGANSGNTIYF. Complete variable domain (other parts from reference TRBV5-4 and TRBJ1-3): ETGVTQSPTHLIKTRGQQVTLRCSSQSGHNTVSWYQQALGQGPQFIFQYYREEENGRGNFPPRFSGLQFPNYSSELNVNALELDDSALYLCASSRQGANSGNTIYFGEGSWLTVV.

The gene calls are TRBV5-1 and TRBJ2-5, with TRBD2 matching over 15 bases. Germline V gene lookup returns CDR1 SGHRS and CDR2 YFSETQ. There are 17 residues in the CDR3. Unmatched junction bases numbered 6, after V lost 4 bases and J lost 2 bases. For the CDR3, the DNA is TGCGCCAGCAGCACCGGGACTAGCGGGGGGCGGCAAGAGACCCAGTACTTC. Encoded protein: CASSTGTSGGRQETQYF. Filled out from reference TRBV5-1 and TRBJ2-5, the complete variable domain reads KAGVTQTPRYLIKTRGQQVTLSCSPISGHRSVSWYQQTPGQGLQFLFEYFSETQRNKGNFPGRFSGRQFSNSRSEMNVSTLELGDSALYLCASSTGTSGGRQETQYFGPGTRLLVL.

This clone was recorded only once. The chain employs TRBV11-3 and TRBJ2-3, with D tentatively TRBD1 (5 bases). Germline assignment: CDR1 SGHNT and CDR2 YENEEA. V was shortened by 5 bases and J by 0 bases, with 12 bases between the two germline ends. This CDR3 spans 15 amino acids. The CDR3 protein is CASSLGALSTDTQYF. The DNA for the CDR3 is TGTGCCAGCAGCCTAGGGGCTTTAAGCACAGATACGCAGTATTTT.

The chain joins TRBV21-1 to TRBJ1-4. TRBV21-1 is termed a pseudogene. This CDR3 has 16 residues. The CDR3 is CASSKDLGATNEKLFF. DNA for the CDR3: TGTGCCAGCAGCAAAGATCTGGGGGCAACTAATGAAAAACTGTTTTTT.

This chain joins TRBV30 and TRBJ1-1, with 8 bases identical to TRBD1. Germline V gene lookup returns CDR1 GTSNPN and CDR2 SVGIG (reference sequence). The CDR3 runs to 15 residues. Losses at the gene ends were 3 bases for V and 1 base for J; bases not matched to a gene: 7. Written as DNA, the CDR3 is TGTGCCTGGAGGTTTTCCGGGACAGGGAACACTGAAGCTTTCTTT. As protein: CAWRFSGTGNTEAFF.

The rearrangement uses TRBV18 and TRBJ2-3, with TRBD2 identical over 7 bases. The CDR3 extends over 15 amino acids. With V trimmed by 1 base and J by 2 bases, 3 bases remained unmatched. Germline CDR1 and CDR2: KGHSH and LQKENI. CDR3 region: CASSPLREATDTQYF. The CDR3, as DNA: TGTGCCAGCTCACCACTTCGGGAGGCCACAGATACGCAGTATTTT.

J is TRBJ2-7 and V is TRBV6-1, with 11 nucleotides matching TRBD1. Germline V gene lookup returns CDR1 MNHNS and CDR2 SASEGT. This CDR3 is 15 amino acids long. V was clipped by 6 bases and J by 0 bases; unmatched bases: 4. CDR3 loop: CASSSGTGGSYEQYF. In DNA, the CDR3 is TGTGCCAGCAGCTCCGGGACAGGGGGCTCCTACGAGCAGTACTTC.

This clone was detected once. The chain links TRBV10-2 to TRBJ2-7, with D maybe TRBD2 (7 bases). Germline V gene data show CDR1 as WSHSY and CDR2 as SAAADI. Trimming stripped 3 bases from V and 4 bases from J, with 13 bases between. This CDR3 region has 14 residues. In DNA, the CDR3 is TGCGCCAGCAGTGAAACGGGGGGCGAGTACGAGCAGTACTTC. Its protein product is CASSETGGEYEQYF.